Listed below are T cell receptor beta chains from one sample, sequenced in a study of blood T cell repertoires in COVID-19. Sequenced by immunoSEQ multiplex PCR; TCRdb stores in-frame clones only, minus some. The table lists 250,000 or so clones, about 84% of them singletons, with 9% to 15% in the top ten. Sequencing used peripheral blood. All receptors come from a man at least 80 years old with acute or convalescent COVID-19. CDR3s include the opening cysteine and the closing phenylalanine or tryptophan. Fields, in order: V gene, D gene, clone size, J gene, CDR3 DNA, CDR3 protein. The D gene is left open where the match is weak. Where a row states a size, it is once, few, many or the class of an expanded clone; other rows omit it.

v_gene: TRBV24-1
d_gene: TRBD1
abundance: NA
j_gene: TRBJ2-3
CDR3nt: TGTGCCACCAGTGCGACAGGGATTGCCACTGATACGCAGTATTTT
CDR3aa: CATSATGIATDTQYF

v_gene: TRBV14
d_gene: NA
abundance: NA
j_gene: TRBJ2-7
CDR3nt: TGTGCCAGCAGCGAGCGGAGTTACGGAACCTACGAGCAGTACTTC
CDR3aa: CASSERSYGTYEQYF

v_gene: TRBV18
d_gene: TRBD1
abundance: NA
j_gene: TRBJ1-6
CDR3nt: TGTGCCAGCTCACCTCAACCGGGACAGTGGCAAGTCTCCTATAATTCACCCCTCCACTTT
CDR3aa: CASSPQPGQWQVSYNSPLHF

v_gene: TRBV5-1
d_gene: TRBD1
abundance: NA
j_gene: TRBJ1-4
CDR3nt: TGCGCCAGCTCCGAGACAGGGCGAAACGAAAAACTGTTTTTT
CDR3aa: CASSETGRNEKLFF

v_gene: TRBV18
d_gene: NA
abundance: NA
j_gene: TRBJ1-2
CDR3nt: TGTGCCAGCTCACGTAGGGAGGATGGCTACACCTTC
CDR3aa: CASSRREDGYTF

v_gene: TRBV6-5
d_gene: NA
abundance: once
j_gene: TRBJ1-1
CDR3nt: TGTGCCAGCAGGCGGGAGGGGAACACTGAAGCTTTCTTT
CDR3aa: CASRREGNTEAFF

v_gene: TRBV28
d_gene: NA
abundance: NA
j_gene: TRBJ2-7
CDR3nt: TGTGCCAGCAAGACAGGCCGTTTCTACGAGCAGTACTTC
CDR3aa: CASKTGRFYEQYF

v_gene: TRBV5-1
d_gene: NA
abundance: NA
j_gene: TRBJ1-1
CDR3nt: TGCGCCAGCAGCTTGGGTCAGGCGGGCACTGAAGCTTTCTTT
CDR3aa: CASSLGQAGTEAFF

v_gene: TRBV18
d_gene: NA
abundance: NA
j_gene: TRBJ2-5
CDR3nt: TGTGCCAGCTCACCGGGGGGCCAAGAGACCCAGTACTTC
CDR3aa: CASSPGGQETQYF

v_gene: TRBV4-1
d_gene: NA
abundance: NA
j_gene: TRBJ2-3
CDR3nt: TGCGCCAGCAGCCAAGATCTTTTCGGGGTGGGCACAGATACGCAGTATTTT
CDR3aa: CASSQDLFGVGTDTQYF